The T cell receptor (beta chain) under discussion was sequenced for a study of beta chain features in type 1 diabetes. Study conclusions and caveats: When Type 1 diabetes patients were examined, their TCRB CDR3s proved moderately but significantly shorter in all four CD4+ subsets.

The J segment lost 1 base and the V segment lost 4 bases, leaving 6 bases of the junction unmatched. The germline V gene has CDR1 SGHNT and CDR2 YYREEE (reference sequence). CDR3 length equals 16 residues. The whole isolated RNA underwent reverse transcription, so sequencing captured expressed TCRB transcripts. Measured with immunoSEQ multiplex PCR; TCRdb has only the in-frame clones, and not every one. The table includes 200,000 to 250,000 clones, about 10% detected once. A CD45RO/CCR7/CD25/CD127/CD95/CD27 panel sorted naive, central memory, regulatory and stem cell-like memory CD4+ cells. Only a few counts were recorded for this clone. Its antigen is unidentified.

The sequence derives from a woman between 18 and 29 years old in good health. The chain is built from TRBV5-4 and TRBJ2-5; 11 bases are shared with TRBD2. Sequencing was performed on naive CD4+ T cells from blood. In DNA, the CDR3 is TGTGCCAGCAGCCCCAGACTAGCGGGGAGCCAAGAGACCCAGTACTTC. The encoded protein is CASSPRLAGSQETQYF.